The following is a T cell receptor (beta chain) sequence with its context. This clonotype was counted at least ten times. It lacks a known antigen. No per-base quality is available; no much larger clone lies one base away. CDR1 and CDR2, looked up from the germline V gene, are SGHRS and YFSETQ. Reading from cysteine to phenylalanine, the CDR3 counts 14 amino acids. Just the 42-base CDR3 DNA is kept, in frame starting at base 1. The V and J ends are trimmed by 0 bases and 5 bases, leaving 12 bases between them. This sample stems from a study of response to subunit inactivated influenza vaccine (dated by TCRdb to 2017 to 2018). Study-level background: Deep quantitative profiling of the T cell receptor repertoire was used in the study to follow responses to a trivalent subunit inactivated influenza vaccine. Results the study describes overall, beyond this receptor: The authors proposed that each seasonal influenza vaccination may bring in only a limited number of new T cells.

The library was obtained by RT-PCR. The instrument was an Illumina HiSeq 2500. TCRdb passed the public sequencing reads through fastp at Q25 and MiXCR, retaining productive beta sequences. Identical CDR3 protein sequences are pooled into one entry, listed with their most common genes and DNA. The sample records 500,000 to 600,000 distinct CDR3 sequences, around 8% of which are singletons. Approximately 12% of the sample comes from the top ten. This TCR derives from a man in his fifties or sixties who received an inactivated influenza vaccine. Donor details come from another sample of the same person, matched by shared clones. The chain uses TRBV5-1 and TRBJ2-7, with no confidently assigned D gene. This material consisted of PBMCs from blood, taken 23 to 25 months after vaccination. The DNA sequence is given as TGCGCCAGCAGCTTGGAGGTCCCCGGCGACGAGCAGTACTTC. Its protein product is CASSLEVPGDEQYF.